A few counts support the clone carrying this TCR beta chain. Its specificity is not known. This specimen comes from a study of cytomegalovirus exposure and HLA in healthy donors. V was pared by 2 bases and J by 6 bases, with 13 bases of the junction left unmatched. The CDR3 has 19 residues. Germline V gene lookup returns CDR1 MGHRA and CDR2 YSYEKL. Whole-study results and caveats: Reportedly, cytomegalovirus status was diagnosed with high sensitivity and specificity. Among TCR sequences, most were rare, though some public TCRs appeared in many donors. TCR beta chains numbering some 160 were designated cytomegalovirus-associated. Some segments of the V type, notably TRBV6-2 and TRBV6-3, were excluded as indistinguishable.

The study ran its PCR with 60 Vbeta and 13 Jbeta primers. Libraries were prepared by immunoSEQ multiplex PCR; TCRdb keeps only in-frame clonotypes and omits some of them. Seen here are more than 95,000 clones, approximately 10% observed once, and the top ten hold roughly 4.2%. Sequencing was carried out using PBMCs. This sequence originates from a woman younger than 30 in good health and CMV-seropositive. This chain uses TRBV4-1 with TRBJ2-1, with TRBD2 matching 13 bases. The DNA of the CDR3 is TGCGCCAGCAGCCAAACACAAGGGACTAGCGGGATGTCAGGCAATGAGCAGTTCTTC. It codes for CASSQTQGTSGMSGNEQFF.